These T cell receptor beta chains were read from a single sample in a study of CD8+CD57+ T cells in acquired aplastic anemia. TCRdb itself ran the reads through MiXCR, one entry per CDR3 protein. The data contain over 250,000 distinct CDR3 sequences, 50% to 65% of them seen just once; the ten biggest clones take up 1.3%. Material: sorted CD4+, CD8+, or CD8+CD57+ T cells (not recorded which) from PBMCs. These receptors were taken from a human donor with aplastic anemia. Both conserved end residues are part of each CDR3. The D gene is left open where the match is weak.

D,V,J,CDR3
TRBD1,TRBV7-3,TRBJ2-2,CASSQVGQGAAGELFF
.,TRBV7-9,TRBJ2-5,CASSLTQTDVETQYF
.,TRBV10-3,TRBJ2-7,CASSYTENYEQYF
.,TRBV29-1,TRBJ2-3,CNDPQDTQYF
.,TRBV20-1,TRBJ2-3,CSAIYEGRDTQYF
.,TRBV29-1,TRBJ1-1,CSVAWGTEAFF
.,TRBV29-1,TRBJ2-1,CSVGPGLSTAYNEQFF
.,TRBV24-1,TRBJ2-7,CATSDLGPKDEQYF
TRBD1,TRBV5-1,TRBJ2-1,CASSLGDSNYNEQFF
TRBD1,TRBV20-1,TRBJ1-1,CSARRATGANTEAFF
.,TRBV7-2,TRBJ1-6,CASSRGGFQRYNSPLHF
.,TRBV19,TRBJ2-7,CASSIGSGAYEQYF
.,TRBV6-1,TRBJ1-5,CASSYDRLAAQHF
TRBD1,TRBV7-3,TRBJ2-5,CASRPTGDQETQYF
TRBD2,TRBV19,TRBJ2-5,CASSRTSGWQETQYF
.,TRBV5-1,TRBJ1-1,CASSLSTSNTEAFF
TRBD2,TRBV29-1,TRBJ2-3,CSVGTSGSGGDTQYF
TRBD1,TRBV6-5,TRBJ1-6,CASRWGQSENSPLHF
TRBD1,TRBV19,TRBJ1-6,CASSGTGVNSPLHF
.,TRBV7-9,TRBJ1-2,CASSFGIAYTF
.,TRBV20-1,TRBJ1-1,CSAQRTSNTEAFF
.,TRBV7-2,TRBJ2-7,CASSLYRGGFYEQYF
.,TRBV10-3,TRBJ1-3,CAIREPAQSGNTIYF
TRBD1,TRBV7-9,TRBJ1-2,CASGSRRTGNYGYTF
.,TRBV19,TRBJ2-1,CASRSVTQRHNEQFF
TRBD2,TRBV19,TRBJ2-3,CASRQTGGPDTQYF
TRBD2,TRBV5-8,TRBJ2-3,CASSLFGLASTDTQYF
.,TRBV18,TRBJ1-5,CASSGRSNQPQHF
.,TRBV20-1,TRBJ1-5,CSARRFLTRRSINQPQHF
TRBD2,TRBV20-1,TRBJ2-5,CSGTSGGAGEETQYF
TRBD1,TRBV5-6,TRBJ2-1,CASSLSRGQGNEQFF
.,TRBV19,TRBJ1-5,CASTVRGINQPQHF